The rows below give T cell receptor beta chains drawn from one sample of a study of metastatic and nonmetastatic thyroid tumors. TCRdb reprocessed the PCR reads using MiXCR. Here the sample spans tens of thousands of clones, approximately 19% being singletons. Sequenced material: blood. These receptors were taken from a female donor with papillary thyroid cancer or a benign thyroid nodule (not recorded which). Some clones in this sample may be carry-over from other donors' samples. CDR3s include the opening cysteine and the closing phenylalanine or tryptophan. Fields, in order: J gene, D gene, clone size, V gene, CDR3 protein, CDR3 DNA. D genes are given only for firm matches. Some rows mark clone size as missing; the rest say once, few, many or name a class of expanded clone.

J: TRBJ1-1; D: .; size: many; V: TRBV29-1; CDR3: CSAFGDSNTEAFF; DNA: TGCAGCGCTTTCGGCGACAGCAACACTGAAGCTTTCTTT
J: TRBJ1-6; D: .; size: many; V: TRBV15; CDR3: CATSRDRDYNSPLHF; DNA: TGTGCCACCAGCAGAGATCGCGACTATAATTCACCCCTCCACTTT
J: TRBJ1-6; D: .; size: medium-sized; V: TRBV12-3/TRBV12-4; CDR3: CASTTNSPLHF; DNA: TGTGCCAGCACTACAAATTCACCCCTCCACTTT
J: TRBJ1-1; D: .; size: many; V: TRBV25-1; CDR3: CASSGGTGLNTEAFF; DNA: TGTGCCAGCAGTGGGGGAACAGGTTTGAACACTGAAGCTTTCTTT
J: TRBJ2-5; D: .; size: .; V: TRBV7-2; CDR3: CASNLWGLQETKYF; DNA: TGTGCCAGCAACTTATGGGGGTTGCAAGAGACCAAGTACTTC
J: TRBJ2-5; D: TRBD2; size: many; V: TRBV20-1; CDR3: CSAAGTKETQYF; DNA: TGCAGTGCTGCCGGGACTAAAGAGACCCAGTACTTC
J: TRBJ2-5; D: .; size: .; V: TRBV5-4; CDR3: CASSLGGGALLETQYF; DNA: TGTGCCAGCAGCTTGGGAGGCGGGGCCCTCCTGGAGACCCAGTACTTC
J: TRBJ2-5; D: .; size: many; V: TRBV5-6; CDR3: CASSLGGNQETQYF; DNA: TGTGCCAGCAGCTTGGGTGGAAACCAAGAGACCCAGTACTTC
J: TRBJ1-5; D: TRBD1; size: .; V: TRBV19; CDR3: CASSPDRGLGQPQHF; DNA: TGTGCCAGTAGTCCCGACAGGGGGCTGGGTCAGCCCCAGCATTTT
J: TRBJ2-3; D: .; size: many; V: TRBV4-2; CDR3: CASSQSTGVSTDTQYF; DNA: TGTGCCAGCAGCCAATCAACAGGAGTCAGCACAGATACGCAGTATTTT
J: TRBJ2-6; D: .; size: many; V: TRBV4-3; CDR3: CASSPSSRSYSGANVLTF; DNA: TGCGCCAGCAGCCCTAGCTCCAGGTCCTACTCTGGGGCCAACGTCCTGACTTTC
J: TRBJ2-3; D: TRBD2; size: many; V: TRBV12-3/TRBV12-4; CDR3: CAGGTSGGHLPDTQYF; DNA: TGTGCCGGGGGGACTAGCGGGGGACATCTTCCGGATACGCAGTATTTT
J: TRBJ1-4; D: TRBD1; size: many; V: TRBV7-9; CDR3: CASSATGLTNEKLFF; DNA: TGTGCCAGCAGCGCGACAGGGCTAACTAATGAAAAACTGTTTTTT
J: TRBJ1-1; D: TRBD1; size: few; V: TRBV10-3; CDR3: CASHGQGGTEAFF; DNA: TGTGCCAGCCACGGACAGGGGGGCACTGAAGCTTTCTTT
J: TRBJ2-3; D: TRBD2; size: many; V: TRBV24-1; CDR3: CATQGLLADTQYF; DNA: TGTGCCACCCAGGGACTACTAGCAGATACGCAGTATTTT
J: TRBJ2-7; D: TRBD1; size: many; V: TRBV4-1; CDR3: CASSQQQGASYEQYF; DNA: TGCGCCAGCAGCCAGCAACAGGGGGCTTCCTACGAGCAGTACTTC
J: TRBJ2-1; D: .; size: many; V: TRBV12-3/TRBV12-4; CDR3: CASSLTAGEQFF; DNA: TGTGCCAGCAGTTTAACCGCCGGTGAGCAGTTCTTC
J: TRBJ2-7; D: .; size: many; V: TRBV11-2; CDR3: CASSLERANINEQYF; DNA: TGTGCCAGCAGCTTAGAGCGGGCGAATATAAACGAGCAGTACTTC
J: TRBJ2-7; D: .; size: medium-sized; V: TRBV6-5; CDR3: CASSYSRAYHYEQYF; DNA: TGTGCCAGCAGTTACTCGAGGGCCTACCACTACGAGCAGTACTTC
J: TRBJ2-7; D: .; size: .; V: TRBV6-1; CDR3: CACSRDPTGSCEQYF; DNA: TGTGCCTGCAGCCGAGACCCGACAGGCTCCTGCGAGCAGTACTTC
J: TRBJ1-6; D: .; size: .; V: TRBV20-1; CDR3: CSASSLSSYNSPLHF; DNA: TGCAGTGCTTCATCTTTGAGCTCCTATAATTCACCCCTCCACTTT
J: TRBJ2-7; D: TRBD1; size: many; V: TRBV12-5; CDR3: CASGLGTVERQYF; DNA: TGTGCTAGTGGTCTGGGGACAGTCGAGAGGCAGTACTTC
J: TRBJ2-3; D: .; size: many; V: TRBV7-9; CDR3: CASSAWNGDTQYF; DNA: TGTGCCAGCAGCGCCTGGAATGGCGATACGCAGTATTTT
J: TRBJ2-5; D: .; size: .; V: TRBV11-2; CDR3: CASSLWGGETQYF; DNA: TGTGCCAGCAGCTTGTGGGGAGGAGAGACCCAGTACTTC
J: TRBJ2-4; D: .; size: many; V: TRBV27; CDR3: CARDGQFRGNIQYF; DNA: TGTGCCAGAGATGGACAGTTTAGGGGAAACATTCAGTACTTC
J: TRBJ2-6; D: TRBD1; size: medium-sized; V: TRBV6-2/TRBV6-3; CDR3: CASMTGGSVGANVLTF; DNA: TGTGCCAGCATGACAGGGGGCTCAGTTGGGGCCAACGTCCTGACTTTC
J: TRBJ1-2; D: TRBD1; size: many; V: TRBV5-8; CDR3: CASSTKDRDFYGYTF; DNA: TGTGCCAGCAGCACCAAGGACAGGGATTTCTATGGCTACACCTTC
J: TRBJ2-7; D: TRBD2; size: .; V: TRBV5-4; CDR3: CASSLDGLAGAIHEQYF; DNA: TGTGCCAGCAGCTTGGACGGACTAGCGGGAGCTATCCACGAGCAGTACTTC
J: TRBJ2-1; D: .; size: .; V: TRBV30; CDR3: CAWSVVGPRFF; DNA: TGTGCCTGGAGTGTAGTAGGGCCGAGGTTCTTC
J: TRBJ1-4; D: TRBD1; size: many; V: TRBV3-1; CDR3: CASSQTGDNEKLFF; DNA: TGTGCCAGCAGCCAGACAGGGGATAATGAAAAACTGTTTTTT
J: TRBJ2-3; D: .; size: .; V: TRBV20-1; CDR3: CSASTLNEPGLHTDTQYF; DNA: TGCAGTGCTTCGACTCTAAATGAACCGGGACTGCACACAGATACGCAGTATTTT
J: TRBJ1-1; D: .; size: .; V: TRBV4-1; CDR3: CASSQDRGGEAFF; DNA: TGCGCCAGCAGCCAAGATAGGGGTGGGGAAGCTTTCTTT
J: TRBJ2-7; D: .; size: few; V: TRBV28; CDR3: CASSLPGSRSYEQYF; DNA: TGTGCCAGCAGTCTTCCAGGCTCCAGGAGCTACGAGCAGTACTTC
J: TRBJ2-1; D: TRBD1; size: medium-sized; V: TRBV12-3/TRBV12-4; CDR3: CASSGRGSYNEQFF; DNA: TGTGCCAGCAGCGGCAGGGGGTCCTACAATGAGCAGTTCTTC
J: TRBJ2-3; D: .; size: .; V: TRBV6-1; CDR3: CASSARPGRTDTQYF; DNA: TGTGCCAGCAGTGCACGACCAGGCCGGACAGATACGCAGTATTTT
J: TRBJ2-7; D: TRBD1; size: .; V: TRBV27; CDR3: CASITTGGYEQYF; DNA: TGTGCCAGCATAACTACAGGGGGCTACGAGCAGTACTTC
J: TRBJ2-3; D: .; size: .; V: TRBV19; CDR3: CASSITGGTDTQYF; DNA: TGTGCCAGTAGTATTACTGGTGGCACAGATACGCAGTATTTT
J: TRBJ1-6; D: TRBD1; size: medium-sized; V: TRBV12-3/TRBV12-4; CDR3: CASSLTGVSLNSPLHF; DNA: TGTGCCAGCAGTTTAACAGGGGTCTCCCTAAATTCACCCCTCCACTTT
J: TRBJ2-3; D: .; size: many; V: TRBV5-1; CDR3: CASSLGSGTDTQYF; DNA: TGCGCCAGCAGCTTGGGGTCCGGGACAGATACGCAGTATTTT
J: TRBJ1-1; D: .; size: few; V: TRBV6-2/TRBV6-3; CDR3: CASTTRSVNTEAFF; DNA: TGTGCCAGCACAACTCGGAGCGTGAACACTGAAGCTTTCTTT
J: TRBJ1-6; D: .; size: few; V: TRBV6-1; CDR3: CASSERVITPLHF; DNA: TGTGCCAGCAGTGAGAGGGTTATCACACCCCTCCACTTT
J: TRBJ1-2; D: .; size: many; V: TRBV20-1; CDR3: CSAREGTYGYTF; DNA: TGCAGTGCTAGAGAGGGGACCTATGGCTACACCTTC
J: TRBJ1-1; D: .; size: many; V: TRBV20-1; CDR3: CSVRPPSPNTEAFF; DNA: TGCAGTGTTAGACCTCCGTCCCCGAACACTGAAGCTTTCTTT
J: TRBJ2-1; D: .; size: many; V: TRBV29-1; CDR3: CSVDPLANEQFF; DNA: TGCAGCGTGGACCCCTTAGCCAATGAGCAGTTCTTC
J: TRBJ2-5; D: .; size: many; V: TRBV15; CDR3: CATSRDPGSQETQYF; DNA: TGTGCCACCAGCAGAGACCCGGGATCTCAAGAGACCCAGTACTTC